This TCR beta chain was identified in a study of blood T cell repertoires in COVID-19. Here immunoSEQ multiplex PCR was the method, and the copy in TCRdb shows in-frame clones only, minus some. The sample yields tens of thousands of clones, over 90% seen once. This clone was seen once. The origin of this receptor is a male donor with active COVID-19. Sequencing used peripheral blood.

Here the CDR3 DNA reads TGTGCCAGCAGCCGGAGCGGGGGAAGGGCGAACACCGGGGAGCTGTTTTTT. Translating gives CASSRSGGRANTGELFF. V and J are TRBV7-9 and TRBJ2-2, with 8 nucleotides matching TRBD2. The CDR3 runs to 17 residues. Germline CDR1 SEHNR, CDR2 FQNEAQ (reference sequence). V lost 5 bases, J lost 0 bases, and 8 bases stayed unmatched. Filled out from reference TRBV7-9 and TRBJ2-2, the complete variable domain reads DTGVSQNPRHKITKRGQNVTFRCDPISEHNRLYWYRQTLGQGPEFLTYFQNEAQLEKSRLLSDRFSAERPKGSFSTLEIQRTEQGDSAMYLCASSRSGGRANTGELFFGEGSRLTVL.